This entry features one TCR beta chain sequence. This record comes from a study of blood T cell repertoires in COVID-19. Trimming took 5 bases from V and 2 from J; bases not matched to a gene: 7. The CDR3 is 15 residues long. CDR1 is SEHNR and CDR2 is FQNEAQ in the germline V gene (reference sequence). Recovered status in Cohort 3 required two negative PCRs, clearance, or symptom resolution. Here immunoSEQ multiplex PCR was the method, and the copy in TCRdb shows in-frame clones only, minus some. The table has 250,000 to 350,000 clones, 90% seen once. Sequenced sample: PBMCs or T cells enriched from blood (not recorded which). V and J are TRBV7-9 and TRBJ2-3, with 7 bases matching TRBD2. This clonotype was obtained from a man in his 60s who had recovered from COVID-19. CDR3 sequence: CASSPRDYTTDTQYF. As DNA, the CDR3 is TGTGCCAGCAGCCCCCGGGACTACACCACAGATACGCAGTATTTT.